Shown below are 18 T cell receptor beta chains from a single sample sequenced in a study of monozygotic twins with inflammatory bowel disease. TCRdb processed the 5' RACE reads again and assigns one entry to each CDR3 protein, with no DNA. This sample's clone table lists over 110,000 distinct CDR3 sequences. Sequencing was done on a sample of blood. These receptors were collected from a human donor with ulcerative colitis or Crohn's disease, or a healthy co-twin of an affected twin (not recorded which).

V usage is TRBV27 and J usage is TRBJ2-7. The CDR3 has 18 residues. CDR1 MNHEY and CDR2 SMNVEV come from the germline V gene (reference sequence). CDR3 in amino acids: CASSLSPIGQTYTYEQYF.

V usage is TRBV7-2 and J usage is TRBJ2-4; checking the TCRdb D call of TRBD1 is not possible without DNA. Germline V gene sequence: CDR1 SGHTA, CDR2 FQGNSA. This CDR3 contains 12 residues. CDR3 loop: CASSRQGNIQYF. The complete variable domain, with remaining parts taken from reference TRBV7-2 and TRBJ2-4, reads GAGVSQSPSNKVTEKGKDVELRCDPISGHTALYWYRQSLGQGLEFLIYFQGNSAPDKSGLPSDRFSAERTGGSVSTLTIQRTQQEDSAVYLCASSRQGNIQYFGAGTRLSVL.

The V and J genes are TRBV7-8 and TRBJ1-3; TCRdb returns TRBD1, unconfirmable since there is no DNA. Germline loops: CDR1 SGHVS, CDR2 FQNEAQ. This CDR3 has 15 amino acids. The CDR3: CASSTTGISGNTIYF.

CDR3 amino acids: CASSLEGLTDEQFF. V and J are TRBV7-2 and TRBJ2-1; TCRdb indicates TRBD2, and absent DNA this call remains unverified. Germline CDR1 SGHTA, CDR2 FQGNSA. The CDR3 has 14 residues.

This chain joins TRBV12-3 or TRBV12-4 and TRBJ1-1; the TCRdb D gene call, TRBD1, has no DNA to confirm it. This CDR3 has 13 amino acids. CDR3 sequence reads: CASSLETGTEAFF.

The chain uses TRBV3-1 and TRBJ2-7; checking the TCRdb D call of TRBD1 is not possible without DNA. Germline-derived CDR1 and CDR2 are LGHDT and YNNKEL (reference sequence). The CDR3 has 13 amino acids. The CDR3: CASSRGGKYEQYF.

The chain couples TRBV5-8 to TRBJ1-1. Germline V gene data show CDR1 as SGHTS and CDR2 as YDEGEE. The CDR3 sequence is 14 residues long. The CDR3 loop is CASSLSFMNTEAFF. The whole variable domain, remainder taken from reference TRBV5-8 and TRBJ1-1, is EAGVTQSPTHLIKTRGQQATLRCSPISGHTSVYWYQQALGLGLQFLLWYDEGEERNRGNFPPRFSGRQFPNYSSELNVNALELEDSALYLCASSLSFMNTEAFFGQGTRLTVV.

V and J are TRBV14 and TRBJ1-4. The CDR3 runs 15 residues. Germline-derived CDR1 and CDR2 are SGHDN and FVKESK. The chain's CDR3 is CASSQAGSGNEKLFF.

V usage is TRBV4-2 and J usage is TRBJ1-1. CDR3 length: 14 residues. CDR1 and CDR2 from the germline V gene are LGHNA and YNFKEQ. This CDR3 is CASSQVNGITEAFF.

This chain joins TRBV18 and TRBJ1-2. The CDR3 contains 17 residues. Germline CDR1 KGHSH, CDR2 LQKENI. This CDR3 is CASSPDGDLIANYGYTF.

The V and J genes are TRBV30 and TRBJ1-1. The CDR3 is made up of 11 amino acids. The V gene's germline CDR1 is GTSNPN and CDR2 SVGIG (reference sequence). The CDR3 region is CAWIRFTEAFF.

The CDR3 protein is CASSQNRVSYEQYF. The rearrangement links TRBV4-1 to TRBJ2-7; without DNA, the TCRdb call of TRBD1 cannot be checked. The germline V gene has CDR1 MGHRA and CDR2 YSYEKL. This CDR3 region has 14 residues.

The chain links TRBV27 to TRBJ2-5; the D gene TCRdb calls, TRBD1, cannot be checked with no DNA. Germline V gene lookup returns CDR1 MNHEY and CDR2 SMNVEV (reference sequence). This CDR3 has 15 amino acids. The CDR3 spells CASRFGTGTGETQYF.

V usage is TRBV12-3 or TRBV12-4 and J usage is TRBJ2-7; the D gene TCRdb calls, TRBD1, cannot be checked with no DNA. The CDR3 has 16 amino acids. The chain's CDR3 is CASSLTPLTIAYEQYF.

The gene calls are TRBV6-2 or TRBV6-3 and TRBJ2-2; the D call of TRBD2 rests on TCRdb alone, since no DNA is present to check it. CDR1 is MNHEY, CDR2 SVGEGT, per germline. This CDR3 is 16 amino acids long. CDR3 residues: CASNLAGGQNTGELFF.

The CDR3 here is CASRPTGQSNSPLHF. V and J are TRBV6-2 or TRBV6-3 and TRBJ1-6; checking the TCRdb D call of TRBD1 is not possible without DNA. This CDR3 is 15 amino acids long. CDR1 is MNHEY and CDR2 is SVGEGT in the germline V gene.

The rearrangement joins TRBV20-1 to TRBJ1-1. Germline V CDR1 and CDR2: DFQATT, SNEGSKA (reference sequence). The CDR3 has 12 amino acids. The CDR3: CSASAPDTEAFF.

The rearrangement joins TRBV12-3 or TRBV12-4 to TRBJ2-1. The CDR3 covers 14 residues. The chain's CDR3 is CASRDGSSYNEQFF.